Below are 23 T cell receptor beta chains sequenced from a single sample in a study of T cell repertoires in cytomegalovirus infection. What these receptors recognize is not known. TCRdb itself ran the reads through MiXCR, one entry per CDR3 protein. This sample has under 300,000 distinct CDR3 sequences, with about 20% found just once. Specimen: cultured PBMCs, collected from culture after CMV antigen stimulation. The receptor source for this set is a human donor in good health (CMV status not recorded). Some clones in this sample may be carry-over from other donors' samples.

CDR3 DNA sequence: TGTGCCAGCAGCCAAGGGGAGGGGTACCAAGAGACCCAGTACTTC. Translated, it gives CASSQGEGYQETQYF. The chain links TRBV4-2 to TRBJ2-5; 7 nucleotides match TRBD2. Unmatched junction bases numbered 2, after V lost 1 base and J lost 0 bases. The V gene's germline CDR1 is LGHNA and CDR2 YNFKEQ. The CDR3 runs 15 residues.

The chain links TRBV10-3 to TRBJ2-1, with 9 bases fitting TRBD2. This CDR3 region has 15 residues. Germline V lookup: CDR1 ENHRY, CDR2 SYGVKD. V trimming: 5 bases; J trimming: 5 bases; junction bases outside the gene matches: 7. CDR3 sequence reads: CAISPGTSRHNEQFF. CDR3 sequence (DNA): TGTGCCATCAGTCCCGGGACTAGCAGACACAATGAGCAGTTCTTC.

Many counts were recorded for this clonotype. The chain employs TRBV12-3 or TRBV12-4 and TRBJ2-3, with unresolved D. This CDR3 is 13 amino acids long. The V end was cut by 6 bases, the J end by 4 bases, with 11 bases between. For the CDR3, the DNA is TGTGCCAGCAGCGCCCAAGGCGCAGATACGCAGTATTTT. The encoded protein is CASSAQGADTQYF.

This clonotype showed up just once. This chain connects TRBV12-3 or TRBV12-4 to TRBJ2-2; 8 bases map to TRBD2. With 9 bases clipped from V and 5 bases from J, the junction kept 5 bases outside the gene matches. This CDR3 has 13 amino acids. CDR3 sequence: CASEREWTGELFF. CDR3 DNA sequence: TGTGCCAGTGAGCGGGAGTGGACCGGGGAGCTGTTTTTT.

This clonotype was detected many times. J is TRBJ2-7 and V is TRBV7-8; D uncertain. CDR1 and CDR2 (germline): SGHVS, FQNEAQ. The CDR3 spans 11 residues. V lost 2 bases and J lost 3, with 2 bases in between. The CDR3 DNA sequence: TGTGCCAGCAGCTTATACTACGAGCAGTACGTC. Translated, it gives CASSLYYEQYV.

The CDR3 DNA reads TGTGCCAGCAGCTTGGAAGAGGGGGGGAACACTGAAGCTTTCTTT. It translates to CASSLEEGGNTEAFF. The rearrangement uses TRBV5-6 and TRBJ1-1, with D perhaps TRBD1 (6 bases). V was cut by 0 bases and J by 1 base, with 10 bases left in between. Germline V gene lookup returns CDR1 SGHDT and CDR2 YYEEEE. The length of the CDR3 is 15 residues.

The chain employs TRBV7-9 and TRBJ2-6, with D possibly matching TRBD1 (7 bases). The CDR3 is 15 residues long. Trimming took 5 bases from V and 3 from J, leaving 11 bases between them. CDR1 and CDR2 from the germline V gene are SEHNR and FQNEAQ (reference sequence). The CDR3 region has the DNA TGTGCCAGCAGCACCCAGGGGGGTGGGGCCAACGTCCTGACTTTC. Residues: CASSTQGGGANVLTF.

A few counts support this clonotype. The V gene is TRBV7-9, the J gene TRBJ2-7; perhaps TRBD2 as D (5 bases). CDR1 and CDR2 from the germline V gene are SEHNR and FQNEAQ (reference sequence). The CDR3 is 12 residues long. The V end was cut by 5 bases, the J end by 10 bases, with 15 bases between. CDR3 sequence (DNA): TGTGCCAGCAGCGAGGGTTCCCCCTTCCAGTACTTC. Encoded protein: CASSEGSPFQYF. Filled out from reference TRBV7-9 and TRBJ2-7, the complete variable domain reads DTGVSQNPRHKITKRGQNVTFRCDPISEHNRLYWYRQTLGQGPEFLTYFQNEAQLEKSRLLSDRFSAERPKGSFSTLEIQRTEQGDSAMYLCASSEGSPFQYFGPGTRLTVT.

This clonotype was seen ten or more times. The rearrangement joins TRBV30 to TRBJ1-3, with D uncertain. Trimming shortened V by 3 bases and J by 14 bases, and 17 bases separated the two germline ends. The CDR3 runs 12 residues. Germline V lookup: CDR1 GTSNPN, CDR2 SVGIG (reference sequence). The CDR3 DNA reads TGTGCCTGGAGGACCGCCGCGGACCGGCTATATTTT. Its translation is CAWRTAADRLYF.

In this sample, this clonotype turned up a few times. V and J are TRBV19 and TRBJ1-6, with D possibly being TRBD1 (5 bases). Germline V gene lookup returns CDR1 LNHDA and CDR2 SQIVND (reference sequence). The CDR3 has 12 residues. V lost 10 bases and J lost 7, with 11 bases in between. In DNA, the CDR3 is TGTGCCACCCAGGGCGGCAATTCACCCCTCCACTTT. Its protein product is CATQGGNSPLHF. Full variable domain (missing parts from reference TRBV19 and TRBJ1-6): DGGITQSPKYLFRKEGQNVTLSCEQNLNHDAMYWYRQDPGQGLRLIYYSQIVNDFQKGDIAEGYSVSREKKESFPLTVTSAQKNPTAFYLCATQGGNSPLHFGNGTRLTVT.

This clonotype has a single count. V and J are TRBV19 and TRBJ2-1, with D possibly TRBD2 on 5 matching bases. Per germline, CDR1 LNHDA and CDR2 SQIVND (reference sequence). The CDR3 sequence is 13 residues long. V shed 9 bases and J shed 8 bases, with 17 bases lying between them. CDR3 bases: TGTGCCAGCAAAAGCGGAGTCCAGGATGAGCAGTTCTTC. Protein product: CASKSGVQDEQFF.

The table lists this clonotype with many counts. V usage is TRBV15 and J usage is TRBJ2-3; 11 nucleotides agree with TRBD2. CDR1 is LNHNV, CDR2 YYDKDF, per germline (reference sequence). The CDR3 consists of 15 residues. Trimming took 5 bases from V and 2 from J; bases not matched to a gene: 3. CDR3 coding DNA: TGTGCCACCAGCGGGGGACTAGCGGCCACAGATACGCAGTATTTT. It is translated as CATSGGLAATDTQYF.

This clonotype has at least ten counts. This rearrangement joins TRBV7-2 to TRBJ1-4, with 7 bases fitting TRBD1. CDR3 length: 16 residues. The V and J ends lost 4 bases and 8 bases, in that order; junction bases with no gene match: 13. The germline CDR1 and CDR2 sequences are SGHTA and FQGNSA. CDR3 bases: TGTGCCAGCAGCTCAACATGGACAGGTTCGAGGGAAAAACTGTTTTTT. Translating it yields CASSSTWTGSREKLFF.

This chain connects TRBV5-1 to TRBJ2-7, with 10 bases lining up with TRBD2. J gave up 3 bases and V 1 base, and 7 bases lay outside the gene matches. This CDR3 region has 16 residues. CDR1 is SGHRS, CDR2 YFSETQ, per germline. DNA of the CDR3: TGCGCCAGCAGCTTGTTAGCCCTAGCGGGAGTCTACGAGCAGTACTTC. Residues: CASSLLALAGVYEQYF.

This clonotype was seen repeatedly, ten times or more. The chain is built from TRBV2 and TRBJ2-3; the match to TRBD2 covers 12 bases. The CDR3 has 17 residues. Germline V gene lookup returns CDR1 SNHLY and CDR2 FYNNEI. The ends lost 0 bases at V and 3 bases at J; junction bases unmatched: 4. The CDR3 loop reads CASSEALTSGRTDTQYF. The CDR3 DNA follows: TGTGCCAGCAGTGAAGCGCTTACTAGCGGGAGGACAGATACGCAGTATTTT.

This clonotype was found a few times. The chain combines TRBV2 with TRBJ1-2; no clear D gene. The germline V gene has CDR1 SNHLY and CDR2 FYNNEI. This CDR3 has 15 residues. V lost 3 bases and J lost 0, with 11 bases in between. The CDR3 nucleotides read TGTGCCAGCAGTGACGGACGGATAACTAACTATGGCTACACCTTC. It translates to CASSDGRITNYGYTF.

CDR3 region: CASKQGAFSGELFF. CDR3 coding DNA: TGTGCCAGTAAACAGGGAGCATTCTCCGGGGAGCTGTTTTTT. The chain is built from TRBV19 and TRBJ2-2; maybe TRBD1 (6 bases). This CDR3 is built from 14 residues. Looked up from germline, CDR1 is LNHDA and CDR2 is SQIVND (reference sequence). Trimming stripped 7 bases from V and 6 bases from J, with 15 bases between. The whole variable domain, filled in from reference TRBV19 and TRBJ2-2, reads DGGITQSPKYLFRKEGQNVTLSCEQNLNHDAMYWYRQDPGQGLRLIYYSQIVNDFQKGDIAEGYSVSREKKESFPLTVTSAQKNPTAFYLCASKQGAFSGELFFGEGSRLTVL.

CDR3 protein: CASRTTASTHEAFF. In DNA form, the CDR3 reads TGTGCCAGTAGAACGACCGCATCAACTCATGAAGCTTTCTTT. This chain connects TRBV19 to TRBJ1-1, with no clear D. Germline V lookup: CDR1 LNHDA, CDR2 SQIVND (reference sequence). The CDR3 contains 14 residues. V shed 6 bases and J shed 7 bases, with 18 bases lying between them. Based on the CDR3 plus reference TRBV19 and TRBJ1-1, the full variable domain is DGGITQSPKYLFRKEGQNVTLSCEQNLNHDAMYWYRQDPGQGLRLIYYSQIVNDFQKGDIAEGYSVSREKKESFPLTVTSAQKNPTAFYLCASRTTASTHEAFFGQGTRLTVV.

This clonotype was found a few times. The V call is TRBV15, the J call TRBJ2-5; D perhaps matches TRBD2 (7 bases). The length of the CDR3 is 14 residues. Germline values: CDR1 LNHNV, CDR2 YYDKDF (reference sequence). V lost 1 base, J lost 5 bases, and 11 bases lay in between. The DNA of the CDR3 is TGTGCCACCAGCAGAGGAGGGGGGGACGAGACCCAGTACTTC. Amino acid sequence: CATSRGGGDETQYF.

The V and J genes are TRBV18 and TRBJ2-1; D is ambiguous. The CDR3 contains 14 residues. The V end lost 1 base, the J end lost 1 base, and 5 bases lay between the germline ends. From germline, CDR1 is KGHSH and CDR2 LQKENI. The CDR3, as DNA: TGTGCCAGCTCACCACAGGCTTCCTACAATGAGCAGTTCTTC. This translates into CASSPQASYNEQFF.

The gene calls are TRBV7-2 and TRBJ2-3, with 7 positions matching TRBD1. The CDR3 is 17 amino acids. From germline, CDR1 is SGHTA and CDR2 FQGNSA. The ends lost 5 bases at V and 1 base at J; junction bases unmatched: 12. As DNA, the CDR3 is TGTGCCAGCAGCCACGGAAGGACAGGTTTTGGCACAGATACGCAGTATTTT. Amino acids: CASSHGRTGFGTDTQYF.

By proportion, this clonotype is medium-sized. The rearrangement uses TRBV7-8 and TRBJ2-1, with 10 bases lining up with TRBD2. V was clipped by 3 bases and J by 5 bases; unmatched bases: 10. This CDR3 contains 17 residues. Germline V gene data show CDR1 as SGHVS and CDR2 as FQNEAQ. The CDR3 DNA is TGTGCCAGCAGCTTGCTAGCGGGAGCGTTACTCAACAATGAGCAGTTCTTC. Protein sequence: CASSLLAGALLNNEQFF. The entire variable domain, with the rest obtained from reference TRBV7-8 and TRBJ2-1, is as follows: GAGVSQSPRYKVAKRGQDVALRCDPISGHVSLFWYQQALGQGPEFLTYFQNEAQLDKSGLPSDRFFAERPEGSVSTLKIQRTQQEDSAVYLCASSLLAGALLNNEQFFGPGTRLTVL.

V is TRBV29-1 and J is TRBJ2-1, with unresolved D. V was clipped by 4 bases and J by 5 bases, with 3 bases between them. This CDR3 is built from 10 residues. The V gene's germline CDR1 is SQVTM and CDR2 ANQGSEA. Here the CDR3 reads CSVGNNEQFF. CDR3 bases: TGCAGCGTTGGAAACAATGAGCAGTTCTTC.